This T cell receptor (beta chain) was profiled in a study of immune evolution from preneoplasia to lung adenocarcinoma. Sequenced by immunoSEQ multiplex PCR; TCRdb stores in-frame clones only, minus some. The table includes around 25,000 clones, 74% detected once. The sequenced sample was FFPE invasive lung adenocarcinoma tissue. The receptor was isolated from a person aged 55 to 75 with invasive lung adenocarcinoma. Some clones in this sample may be carry-over from other donors' samples.

The CDR3 loop is CASSLVEAEQYF. The CDR3 region has the DNA TGTGCCAGCAGCTTAGTGGAGGCCGAGCAGTACTTC. This chain connects TRBV7-6 to TRBJ2-7; D might be TRBD2 (5 bases). Germline assignment: CDR1 SGHVS and CDR2 FNYEAQ. The CDR3 has 12 residues. The germline V and J ends were trimmed by 1 base and 6 bases, with 7 bases remaining between them.